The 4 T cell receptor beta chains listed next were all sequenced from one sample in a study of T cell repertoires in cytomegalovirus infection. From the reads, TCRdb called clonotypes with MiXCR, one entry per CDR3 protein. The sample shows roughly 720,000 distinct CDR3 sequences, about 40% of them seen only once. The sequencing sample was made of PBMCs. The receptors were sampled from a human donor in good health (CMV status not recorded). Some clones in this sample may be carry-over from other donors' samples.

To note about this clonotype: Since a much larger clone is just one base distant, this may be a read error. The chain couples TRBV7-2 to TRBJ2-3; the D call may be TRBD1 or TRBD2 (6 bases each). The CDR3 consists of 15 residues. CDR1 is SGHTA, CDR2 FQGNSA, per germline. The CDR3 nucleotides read TGTGCCAGCAGCTTAGCGAGGGGGGCCGTAGATTCGCAGTATTTT. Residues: CASSLARGAVDSQYF.

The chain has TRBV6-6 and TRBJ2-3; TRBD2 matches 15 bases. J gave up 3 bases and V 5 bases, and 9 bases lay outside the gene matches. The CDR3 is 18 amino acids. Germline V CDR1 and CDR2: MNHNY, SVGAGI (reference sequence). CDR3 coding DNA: TGTGCCAGCAGTCCGGCTGGACTAGCGGGGGGGCGGACAGATACGCAGTATTTT. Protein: CASSPAGLAGGRTDTQYF.

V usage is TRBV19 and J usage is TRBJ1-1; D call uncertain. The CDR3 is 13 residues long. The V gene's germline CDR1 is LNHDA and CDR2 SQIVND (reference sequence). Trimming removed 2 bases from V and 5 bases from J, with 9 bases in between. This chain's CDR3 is CASSITDGTEAFF. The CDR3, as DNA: TGTGCCAGTAGTATAACAGACGGAACTGAAGCTTTCTTT.

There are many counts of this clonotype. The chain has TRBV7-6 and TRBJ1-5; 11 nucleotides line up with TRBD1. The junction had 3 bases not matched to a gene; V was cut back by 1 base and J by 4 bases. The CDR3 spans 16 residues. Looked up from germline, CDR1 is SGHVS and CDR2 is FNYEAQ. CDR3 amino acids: CASSLGGQGGNQPQHF. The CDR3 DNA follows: TGTGCCAGCAGCTTAGGGGGACAGGGGGGGAATCAGCCCCAGCATTTT.